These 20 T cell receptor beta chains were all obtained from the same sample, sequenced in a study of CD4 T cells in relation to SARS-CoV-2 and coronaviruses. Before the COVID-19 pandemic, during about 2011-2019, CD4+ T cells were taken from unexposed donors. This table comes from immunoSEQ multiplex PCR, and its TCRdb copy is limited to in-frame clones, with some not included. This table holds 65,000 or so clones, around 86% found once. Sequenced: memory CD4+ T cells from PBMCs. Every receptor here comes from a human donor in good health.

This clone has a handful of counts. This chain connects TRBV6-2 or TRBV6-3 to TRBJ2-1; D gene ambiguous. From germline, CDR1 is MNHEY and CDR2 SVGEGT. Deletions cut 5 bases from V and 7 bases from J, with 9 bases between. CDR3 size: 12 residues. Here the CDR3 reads CASSNPRNEQFF. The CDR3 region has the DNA TGTGCCAGCAGTAACCCGCGGAATGAGCAGTTCTTC.

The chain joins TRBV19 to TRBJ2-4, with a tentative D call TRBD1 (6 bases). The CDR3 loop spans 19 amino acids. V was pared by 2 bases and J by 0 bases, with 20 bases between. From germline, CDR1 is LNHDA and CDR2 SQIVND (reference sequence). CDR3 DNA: TGTGCCAGTAGTATAACAGAAAGGGGGACACCTCTAGCCAAAAACATTCAGTACTTC. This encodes CASSITERGTPLAKNIQYF.

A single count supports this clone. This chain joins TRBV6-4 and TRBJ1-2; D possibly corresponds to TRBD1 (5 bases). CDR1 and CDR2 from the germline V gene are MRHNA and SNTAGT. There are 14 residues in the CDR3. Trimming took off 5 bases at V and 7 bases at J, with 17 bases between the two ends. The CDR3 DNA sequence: TGTGCCAGCAGTCCGGACAAATCTTTGGGTGGCTACACCTTC. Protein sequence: CASSPDKSLGGYTF.

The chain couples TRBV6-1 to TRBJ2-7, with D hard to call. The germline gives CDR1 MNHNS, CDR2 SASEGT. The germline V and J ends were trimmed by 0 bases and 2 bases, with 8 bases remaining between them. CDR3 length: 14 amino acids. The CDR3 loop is CASSEARLAYEQYF. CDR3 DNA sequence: TGTGCCAGCAGTGAAGCACGGCTAGCCTACGAGCAGTACTTC.

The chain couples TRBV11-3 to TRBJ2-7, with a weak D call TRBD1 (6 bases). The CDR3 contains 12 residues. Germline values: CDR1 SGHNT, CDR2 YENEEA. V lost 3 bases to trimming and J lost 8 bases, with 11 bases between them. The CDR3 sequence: CASSLGRGQQYF. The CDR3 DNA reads TGTGCCAGCAGCTTGGGCAGGGGCCAGCAGTACTTC.

The CDR3 reads CASSLLTGLGYTF. CDR3 nucleotide sequence: TGTGCCAGCAGCTTATTGACAGGGCTTGGCTACACCTTC. V gene TRBV7-2 combines with J gene TRBJ1-2; TRBD1 agrees at 7 bases. The J segment lost 7 bases and the V segment lost 2 bases, leaving 4 bases of the junction unmatched. The CDR3 spans 13 residues. The germline gives CDR1 SGHTA, CDR2 FQGNSA.

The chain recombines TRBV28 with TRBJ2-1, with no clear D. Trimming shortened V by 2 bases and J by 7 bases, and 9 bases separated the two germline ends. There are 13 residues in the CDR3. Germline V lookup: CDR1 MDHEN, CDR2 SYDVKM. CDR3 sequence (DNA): TGTGCCAGCAGTTTAGGGTATCGTAATGAGCAGTTCTTC. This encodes CASSLGYRNEQFF.

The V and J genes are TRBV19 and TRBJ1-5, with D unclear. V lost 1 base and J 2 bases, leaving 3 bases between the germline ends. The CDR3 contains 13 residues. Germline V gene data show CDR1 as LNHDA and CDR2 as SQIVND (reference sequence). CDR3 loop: CASSIVGNQPQHF. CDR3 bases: TGTGCCAGTAGTATAGTGGGCAATCAGCCCCAGCATTTT. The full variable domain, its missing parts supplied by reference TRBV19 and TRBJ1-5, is DGGITQSPKYLFRKEGQNVTLSCEQNLNHDAMYWYRQDPGQGLRLIYYSQIVNDFQKGDIAEGYSVSREKKESFPLTVTSAQKNPTAFYLCASSIVGNQPQHFGDGTRLSIL.

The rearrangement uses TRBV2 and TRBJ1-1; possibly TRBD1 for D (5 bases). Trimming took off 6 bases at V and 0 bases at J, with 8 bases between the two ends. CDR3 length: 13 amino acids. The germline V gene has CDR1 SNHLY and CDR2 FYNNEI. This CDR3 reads CASRGQMNTEAFF. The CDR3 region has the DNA TGTGCCAGCAGAGGACAAATGAACACTGAAGCTTTCTTT. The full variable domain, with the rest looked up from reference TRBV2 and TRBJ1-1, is EPEVTQTPSHQVTQMGQEVILRCVPISNHLYFYWYRQILGQKVEFLVSFYNNEISEKSEIFDDQFSVERPDGSNFTLKIRSTKLEDSAMYFCASRGQMNTEAFFGQGTRLTVV.

In nucleotides, the CDR3 is TGTGCCAGCAGCTCGCTGAGTTGGGGTTACGGCTACACCTTC. Its protein product is CASSSLSWGYGYTF. The chain employs TRBV11-2 and TRBJ1-2; D is uncertain. CDR1 is SGHAT and CDR2 is FQNNGV in the germline V gene. The V end was cut by 4 bases, the J end by 8 bases, with 17 bases between. The CDR3 contains 14 residues.

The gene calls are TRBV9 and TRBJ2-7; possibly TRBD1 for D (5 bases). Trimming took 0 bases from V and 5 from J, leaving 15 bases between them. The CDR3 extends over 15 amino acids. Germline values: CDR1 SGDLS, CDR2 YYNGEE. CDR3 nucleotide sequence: TGTGCCAGCAGCGTAGGACCAGGGCAAATTGACGAGCAGTACTTC. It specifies CASSVGPGQIDEQYF.

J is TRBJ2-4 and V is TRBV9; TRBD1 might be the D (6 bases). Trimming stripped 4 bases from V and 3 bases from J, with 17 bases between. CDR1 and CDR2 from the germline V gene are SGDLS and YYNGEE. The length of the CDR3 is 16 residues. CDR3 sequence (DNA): TGTGCCAGCAGCCCCGAGGTTGGGGGCTACAAAAACATTCAGTACTTC. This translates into CASSPEVGGYKNIQYF.

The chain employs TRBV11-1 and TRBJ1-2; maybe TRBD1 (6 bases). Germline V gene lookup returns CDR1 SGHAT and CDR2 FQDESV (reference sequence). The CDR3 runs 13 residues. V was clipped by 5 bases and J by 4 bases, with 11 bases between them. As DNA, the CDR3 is TGTGCCAGCAGCCCGGACAGATTCTATGGCTACACCTTC. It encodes CASSPDRFYGYTF.

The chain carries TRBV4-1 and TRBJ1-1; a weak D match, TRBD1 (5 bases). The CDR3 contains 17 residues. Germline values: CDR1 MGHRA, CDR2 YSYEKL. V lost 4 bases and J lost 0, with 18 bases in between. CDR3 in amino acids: CASSPSQVWIMNTEAFF. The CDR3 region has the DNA TGCGCCAGCAGCCCTTCACAGGTTTGGATTATGAACACTGAAGCTTTCTTT.

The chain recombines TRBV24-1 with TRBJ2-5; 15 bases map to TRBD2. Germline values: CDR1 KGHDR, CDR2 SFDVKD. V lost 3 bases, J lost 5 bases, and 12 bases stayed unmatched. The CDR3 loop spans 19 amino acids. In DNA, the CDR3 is TGTGCCACCAGTGATCCCGGGACTAGCGGGGGGCCCCTGAGGGAGACCCAGTACTTC. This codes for CATSDPGTSGGPLRETQYF.

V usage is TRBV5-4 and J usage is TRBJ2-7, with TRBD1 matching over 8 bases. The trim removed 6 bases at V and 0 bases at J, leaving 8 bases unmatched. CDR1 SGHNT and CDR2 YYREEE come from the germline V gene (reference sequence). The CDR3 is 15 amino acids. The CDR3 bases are TGTGCCAGCACCTCAGGGGGCTCCGCCTCCTACGAGCAGTACTTC. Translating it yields CASTSGGSASYEQYF.

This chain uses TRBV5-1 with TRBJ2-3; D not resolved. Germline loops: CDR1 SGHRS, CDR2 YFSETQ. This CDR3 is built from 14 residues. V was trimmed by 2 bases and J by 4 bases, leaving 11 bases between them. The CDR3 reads CASSLESLADTQYF. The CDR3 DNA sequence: TGCGCCAGCAGCTTAGAATCGTTGGCAGATACGCAGTATTTT.

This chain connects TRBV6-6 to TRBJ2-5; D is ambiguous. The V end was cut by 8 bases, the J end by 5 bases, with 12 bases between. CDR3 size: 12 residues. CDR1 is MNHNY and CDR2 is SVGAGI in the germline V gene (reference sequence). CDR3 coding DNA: TGTGCCAGCGGTCAGTTCATCGAGACCCAGTACTTC. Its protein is CASGQFIETQYF.

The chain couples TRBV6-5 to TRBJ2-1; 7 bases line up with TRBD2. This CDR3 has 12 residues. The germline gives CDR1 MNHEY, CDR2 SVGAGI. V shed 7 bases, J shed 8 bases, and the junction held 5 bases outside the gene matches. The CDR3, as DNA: TGTGCCAGCACTGCGGGGGTCGATGAGCAGTTCTTC. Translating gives CASTAGVDEQFF.

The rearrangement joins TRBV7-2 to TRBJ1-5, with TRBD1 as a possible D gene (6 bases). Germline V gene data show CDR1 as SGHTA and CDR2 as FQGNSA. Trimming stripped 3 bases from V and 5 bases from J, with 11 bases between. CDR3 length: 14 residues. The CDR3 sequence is CASSFSPGDQPQHF. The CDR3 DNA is TGTGCCAGCAGCTTTTCACCAGGGGATCAGCCCCAGCATTTT. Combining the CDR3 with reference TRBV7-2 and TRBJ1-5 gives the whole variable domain GAGVSQSPSNKVTEKGKDVELRCDPISGHTALYWYRQSLGQGLEFLIYFQGNSAPDKSGLPSDRFSAERTGGSVSTLTIQRTQQEDSAVYLCASSFSPGDQPQHFGDGTRLSIL.